The 23 T cell receptor beta chains presented below share a single source sample, sequenced in a study of technical replicates of blood from several donors (dated by TCRdb to 2016 to 2017). Library prep was done by the immunoSEQ multiplex PCR assay. Sourced from immuneACCESS, this table was stored by TCRdb with only in-frame sequences that have V and J called. A share of the clones is absent; for the studies checked, an unresolved V gene accounts for under half, and the remainder has no known explanation. The sample includes 60,000 to 65,000 clones, with about 86% observed a single time. About 5.4% of the sample is in the top ten clones. Sequencing was done on a sample of PBMCs. These TCRs come from a human donor in good health. Some clones in this sample may be carry-over from other donors' samples.

The rearrangement uses TRBV19 and TRBJ2-2; TRBD1 might be the D (6 bases). The CDR3 covers 15 residues. Germline V gene sequence: CDR1 LNHDA, CDR2 SQIVND (reference sequence). The V and J ends lost 3 bases and 7 bases respectively, with 15 bases between them. The CDR3 DNA is TGTGCCAGTAGTATGGCTACTAGAGGGGGCGGGGAGCTGTTTTTT. This gives the protein CASSMATRGGGELFF. Full variable domain (missing parts from reference TRBV19 and TRBJ2-2): DGGITQSPKYLFRKEGQNVTLSCEQNLNHDAMYWYRQDPGQGLRLIYYSQIVNDFQKGDIAEGYSVSREKKESFPLTVTSAQKNPTAFYLCASSMATRGGGELFFGEGSRLTVL.

The chain recombines TRBV9 with TRBJ2-7, with 8 bases aligning to TRBD2. Germline lookup yields CDR1 SGDLS and CDR2 YYNGEE. V shed 1 base, J shed 6 bases, and the junction held 6 bases outside the gene matches. The CDR3 runs to 14 residues. DNA for the CDR3: TGTGCCAGCAGCGTAACGGGAGGGCCCGGCGAGCAGTACTTC. It specifies CASSVTGGPGEQYF.

The rearrangement joins TRBV9 to TRBJ2-7; D might be TRBD2 (7 bases). Germline values: CDR1 SGDLS, CDR2 YYNGEE. V lost 3 bases, J lost 2 bases, and 12 bases lay in between. The CDR3 runs to 14 residues. The CDR3 spells CASSARGATYEQYF. In DNA form, the CDR3 reads TGTGCCAGCAGCGCCCGGGGGGCGACCTACGAGCAGTACTTC.

V and J are TRBV5-6 and TRBJ1-1; weak D call: TRBD1 (5 bases). This CDR3 has 14 residues. The V gene lost 0 bases and the J gene lost 0 bases, with 6 bases spanning the gap. CDR1 and CDR2 (germline): SGHDT, YYEEEE. The CDR3: CASSLAGMNTEAFF. The CDR3 DNA reads as TGTGCCAGCAGCTTGGCAGGGATGAACACTGAAGCTTTCTTT.

V gene TRBV19 combines with J gene TRBJ2-7, with TRBD2 matching over 10 bases. Germline CDR1 reads LNHDA; CDR2 reads SQIVND (reference sequence). This CDR3 is built from 17 residues. Unmatched junction bases numbered 13, after V lost 4 bases and J lost 4 bases. This CDR3 is CASSTRLAGDQTYEQYF. DNA of the CDR3: TGTGCCAGTAGTACGCGGCTAGCGGGGGACCAGACTTACGAGCAGTACTTC. The full variable domain, in which reference TRBV19 and TRBJ2-7 provide the parts outside the CDR3, is DGGITQSPKYLFRKEGQNVTLSCEQNLNHDAMYWYRQDPGQGLRLIYYSQIVNDFQKGDIAEGYSVSREKKESFPLTVTSAQKNPTAFYLCASSTRLAGDQTYEQYFGPGTRLTVT.

This clone was picked up a small number of times. The chain combines TRBV6-1 with TRBJ2-3, with 9 bases that match TRBD2. This CDR3 has 15 amino acids. V was pared by 1 base and J by 6 bases, with 5 bases of the junction left unmatched. Germline lookup yields CDR1 MNHNS and CDR2 SASEGT. The CDR3 region is CASSEEAGGRDTQYF. As DNA, the CDR3 is TGTGCCAGCAGTGAAGAGGCGGGAGGGCGGGATACGCAGTATTTT.

This clone came up once. The rearrangement links TRBV4-3 to TRBJ1-5; no definite D call. Germline CDR1 and CDR2: LGHNA and YSLEER. The V gene lost 0 bases and the J gene lost 6 bases, with 12 bases spanning the gap. The CDR3 loop spans 15 amino acids. CDR3 in DNA: TGCGCCAGCAGCCAAGATTATACATCGGGTCAGCCCCAGCATTTT. This codes for CASSQDYTSGQPQHF.

This clone is a singleton in its sample. The chain has TRBV6-6 and TRBJ2-1; a possible D gene is TRBD2 (6 bases). The CDR3 extends over 14 amino acids. Looked up from germline, CDR1 is MNHNY and CDR2 is SVGAGI (reference sequence). The V gene lost 0 bases and the J gene lost 8 bases, with 11 bases spanning the gap. The CDR3 loop reads CASSYSVAGYEQFF. The CDR3 coding sequence is TGTGCCAGCAGTTACTCGGTTGCGGGATATGAGCAGTTCTTC.

The rearrangement joins TRBV2 to TRBJ2-5; 9 nucleotides align to TRBD2. The CDR3 is 16 amino acids. J gave up 5 bases and V 6 bases, and 13 bases lay outside the gene matches. Per germline, CDR1 SNHLY and CDR2 FYNNEI. CDR3 DNA sequence: TGTGCCAGCAGGAGGATGGGGCGGGGGGGCCAGGAGACCCAGTACTTC. Protein: CASRRMGRGGQETQYF. Complete variable domain (other parts from reference TRBV2 and TRBJ2-5): EPEVTQTPSHQVTQMGQEVILRCVPISNHLYFYWYRQILGQKVEFLVSFYNNEISEKSEIFDDQFSVERPDGSNFTLKIRSTKLEDSAMYFCASRRMGRGGQETQYFGPGTRLLVL.

The chain carries TRBV7-9 and TRBJ2-1, with TRBD2 matching 10 bases. From germline, CDR1 is SEHNR and CDR2 FQNEAQ (reference sequence). The CDR3 sequence is 19 residues long. With 2 bases clipped from V and 3 bases from J, the junction kept 13 bases outside the gene matches. DNA of the CDR3: TGTGCCAGCAGCTTAAATCCCTATAGCGGGAGGCCCGACTACAATGAGCAGTTCTTC. Residues: CASSLNPYSGRPDYNEQFF.

DNA of the CDR3: TGTGCCAGCAGTTTACAGGGCCCCTACGAGCAGTACTTC. Protein: CASSLQGPYEQYF. The chain links TRBV28 to TRBJ2-7; the D gene is possibly TRBD1 (5 bases). Germline assignment: CDR1 MDHEN and CDR2 SYDVKM. The CDR3 extends over 13 amino acids. Trimming took off 2 bases at V and 2 bases at J, with 7 bases between the two ends.

The chain carries TRBV18 and TRBJ1-5; weak D call: TRBD1 (5 bases). This CDR3 spans 16 amino acids. Deletions cut 4 bases from V and 8 bases from J, with 21 bases between. Germline CDR1 is KGHSH and CDR2 is LQKENI. CDR3 sequence reads: CASSRSAGSMVKPQHF. CDR3 in DNA: TGTGCCAGCTCACGATCGGCAGGGTCGATGGTGAAGCCCCAGCATTTT. The full variable domain, in which reference TRBV18 and TRBJ1-5 provide the parts outside the CDR3, is NAGVMQNPRHLVRRRGQEARLRCSPMKGHSHVYWYRQLPEEGLKFMVYLQKENIIDESGMPKERFSAEFPKEGPSILRIQQVVRGDSAAYFCASSRSAGSMVKPQHFGDGTRLSIL.

V is TRBV7-2 and J is TRBJ2-7; the D gene is possibly TRBD2 (5 bases). V lost 1 base and J 3 bases, leaving 10 bases between the germline ends. The CDR3 contains 14 residues. Germline CDR1 is SGHTA and CDR2 is FQGNSA. The CDR3 sequence is CASSLGGLIYEQYF. In nucleotides, the CDR3 is TGTGCCAGCAGCTTAGGCGGGCTTATCTACGAGCAGTACTTC.

The V call is TRBV11-1, the J call TRBJ2-7, with 9 bases identical to TRBD1. The germline gives CDR1 SGHAT, CDR2 FQDESV (reference sequence). Germline trimming cut 8 bases from V and 2 bases from J; bases unmatched to any gene: 7. The CDR3 is made up of 14 amino acids. CDR3: CASSQDRGPYEQYF. CDR3 nucleotides: TGTGCCAGCTCGCAGGACAGGGGCCCCTACGAGCAGTACTTC.

The chain recombines TRBV7-2 with TRBJ2-7, with 7 nucleotides matching TRBD2. V trimming: 2 bases; J trimming: 2 bases; junction bases outside the gene matches: 9. Germline CDR1 and CDR2: SGHTA and FQGNSA. The CDR3 length is 16 residues. CDR3 in amino acids: CASSLYFGLAAYEQYF. The CDR3 DNA reads TGTGCCAGCAGCTTATATTTTGGGCTAGCGGCCTACGAGCAGTACTTC.

The gene calls are TRBV7-2 and TRBJ2-7; D possibly corresponds to TRBD1 (6 bases). CDR1 is SGHTA and CDR2 is FQGNSA in the germline V gene. V was cut by 3 bases and J by 6 bases, with 21 bases left in between. The CDR3 has 16 amino acids. CDR3 nucleotide sequence: TGTGCCAGCAGCTTGTTCGGACAGACTGAATTGGGCGAGCAGTACTTC. Amino acids: CASSLFGQTELGEQYF.

The rearrangement joins TRBV11-1 to TRBJ2-3; 15 bases line up with TRBD2. After removal of 5 bases from V and 6 bases from J, the junction contained 6 bases not matched to a gene. CDR1 is SGHAT, CDR2 FQDESV, per germline (reference sequence). There are 16 residues in the CDR3. CDR3 in DNA: TGTGCCAGCAGCGGGAGGACTAGCGGGAGGGTCGATACGCAGTATTTT. Translated: CASSGRTSGRVDTQYF.

The chain has TRBV4-2 and TRBJ2-7; D gene unclear. This CDR3 region has 15 residues. Trimming removed 6 bases at V and 0 bases at J, with 15 bases between. Germline loops: CDR1 LGHNA, CDR2 YNFKEQ. The CDR3 sequence: CASRSFSSNSYEQYF. CDR3 nucleotides: TGTGCCAGCAGGAGTTTCTCCTCCAACTCCTACGAGCAGTACTTC.

The CDR3 region has the DNA TGTGCCAGCAGTTCAACAGGGGGAGGCAGGGGTACTGAAGCTTTCTTT. It encodes CASSSTGGGRGTEAFF. The chain is built from TRBV6-5 and TRBJ1-1; 8 positions agree with TRBD1. The V gene's germline CDR1 is MNHEY and CDR2 SVGAGI. This CDR3 contains 16 residues. V was clipped by 4 bases and J by 5 bases; unmatched bases: 12.

The chain combines TRBV7-9 with TRBJ2-2; D possibly corresponds to TRBD1 (6 bases). This CDR3 is built from 16 residues. The germline V gene has CDR1 SEHNR and CDR2 FQNEAQ (reference sequence). Trimming removed 4 bases at V and 8 bases at J, with 20 bases between. CDR3 residues: CASSSPWRTVVGELFF. In nucleotides, the CDR3 is TGTGCCAGCAGCTCCCCTTGGCGGACAGTCGTAGGGGAGCTGTTTTTT.

This clone was seen once. The chain joins TRBV7-3 to TRBJ2-3; 7 bases align to TRBD2. The CDR3 covers 13 residues. The germline gives CDR1 SGHTA, CDR2 FQGTGA. Trimming at V came to 1 base and at J to 8 bases, leaving 3 bases not matched to a gene. The CDR3 DNA reads TGTGCCAGCAGCTTAATGGGGGGGGGTACGCAGTATTTT. Its translation is CASSLMGGGTQYF.

The V call is TRBV5-1, the J call TRBJ1-2; 10 bases line up with TRBD1. The germline CDR1 and CDR2 sequences are SGHRS and YFSETQ. There are 13 residues in the CDR3. J gave up 6 bases and V 4 bases, and 3 bases lay outside the gene matches. CDR3 coding DNA: TGCGCCAGCAGCCCCGGGACAGGGGATGGCTACACCTTC. Amino acids: CASSPGTGDGYTF.

V is TRBV5-5 and J is TRBJ1-2; 12 bases are shared with TRBD1. Germline loops: CDR1 SGHKS, CDR2 YYEKEE (reference sequence). The CDR3 is 19 amino acids. V was clipped by 0 bases and J by 4 bases; unmatched bases: 13. In DNA form, the CDR3 reads TGTGCCAGCAGCTTGGTATTTGGGACAGGGGGCGCGAGGGGCTATGGCTACACCTTC. This translates into CASSLVFGTGGARGYGYTF.